The subject of this entry is one T cell receptor beta chain. The data derive from a study of PD-L1 blockade in urothelial cancer. Study-level background: From 0 to 3 prior chemotherapy regimens had been given to the patients. Blood analysis took place 3 weeks (second dose) and 6 weeks after treatment start.

Sequencing was performed with immunoSEQ multiplex PCR; in TCRdb, only in-frame clones are kept and a portion is missing. The data contain about 130,000 clones, about 83% of them singletons. Time point: peripheral blood 6 weeks after treatment start. The patients had locally advanced or metastatic urothelial carcinoma. The study collected 1 to 8 samples per patient, pretreatment and on-treatment. Germline assignment: CDR1 MDHEN and CDR2 SYDVKM. V was pared by 6 bases and J by 7 bases, with 7 bases of the junction left unmatched. This CDR3 region has 13 residues. The sequence came from a man aged 45-65 years with urothelial cancer. The starting material was PBMCs, obtained around atezolizumab (anti-PD-L1) treatment. The rearrangement uses TRBV28 and TRBJ2-7; 9 bases align to TRBD2. CDR3 protein: CASRTSGRGEQYF. For the CDR3, the DNA is TGTGCCAGCAGGACTAGCGGCAGGGGGGAGCAGTACTTC.